This T cell receptor beta chain was recovered during a study of cytomegalovirus exposure and HLA in healthy donors. On this clone: What it binds is not known.

Overall study findings and caveats: Among TCR beta chains, those listed as cytomegalovirus-associated numbered around 180. In vitro, a few CMV-associated chains proved specific for CMV antigens.

Amplification used 60 Vbeta primers and 13 Jbeta primers. Generated by immunoSEQ multiplex PCR, the TCRdb table keeps only in-frame clones and is missing some. The sample consists of about 120,000 clones, approximately 75% of them appearing once. The material sequenced was PBMCs. The sequence came from a young man in good health and CMV-seronegative.

In nucleotides, the CDR3 is TGTGCCAGCTCACCACCGGGAGGCTTAGCCAAAAACATTCAGTACTTC. Its protein product is CASSPPGGLAKNIQYF. The chain links TRBV18 to TRBJ2-4; a possible D gene is TRBD2 (6 bases). V dropped 0 bases and J dropped 0 bases, with 9 bases sitting between them. The CDR3 is 16 residues long. In germline, CDR1 is KGHSH, CDR2 LQKENI.